This TCR beta chain appears in the sequencing data of a study of OX40 agonist ivuxolimab in advanced cancers. Study observations and caveats: Circulating CD4+ and CD8+ T cells showed clonal expansion by week 6 at 0.1 to 3.0 mg/kg.

Trimming removed 8 bases from V and 3 bases from J; junction bases left unmatched: 3. The CDR3 has 14 residues. CDR1 and CDR2 (germline): SNHLY, FYNNEI. Some clones are missing from TCRdb's copy, which holds only in-frame ones; the method was immunoSEQ multiplex PCR. The sample includes about 97,000 clones, about nine tenths of them seen just once. On this clone: The antigen is not known. Within the sample, other DNA sequences also encode this same CDR3.

The clonotype comes from an adult with an advanced solid tumor such as melanoma, head and neck, liver or kidney cancer. The genes are TRBV2 and TRBJ1-6; 8 bases map to TRBD1. Sequences were derived from CD4+ or CD8+ T cells sorted from blood, sampled in a trial of the OX40 agonist ivuxolimab. DNA of the CDR3: TGTGCCAGCTCAGACAGGGGCTATAATTCACCCCTCCACTTT. Its translation: CASSDRGYNSPLHF.